Listed here are 26 T cell receptor beta chains from one sample, sequenced in a study of early T cells in non-severe SARS-CoV-2 infection. Each CDR3 protein gets one entry after TCRdb re-called the 5' RACE reads with MiXCR. The data show 75,000 to 90,000 distinct CDR3 sequences, around 5.6% seen once. The sequenced sample consisted of whole blood. The source is an adult who was a healthcare worker with PCR-confirmed SARS-CoV-2 infection or an uninfected control (not recorded which).

This clonotype occurred many times. The J gene is TRBJ2-3, the V gene TRBV12-3 or TRBV12-4; 9 bases are a match to TRBD2. The length of the CDR3 is 14 residues. The V segment lost 6 bases and the J segment 6 bases; nucleotides outside the gene matches: 7. Written as DNA, the CDR3 is TGTGCCAGCAGACTTGGCGGGGGGGCGGATACGCAGTATTTT. Translation: CASRLGGGADTQYF.

This sequence joins TRBV5-8 and TRBJ2-1; TRBD1 matches 7 bases. The CDR3 sequence is 13 residues long. The junction had 7 bases not matched to a gene; V was cut back by 4 bases and J by 9 bases. Germline V gives CDR1 SGHTS, CDR2 YDEGEE. The DNA for the CDR3 is TGTGCCAGCAGCCTCTCACGGGACAGTGAGCAGTTCTTC. Translated, it gives CASSLSRDSEQFF.

The gene calls are TRBV30 and TRBJ1-5; D is undetermined. The germline V gene has CDR1 GTSNPN and CDR2 SVGIG (reference sequence). Trimming removed 1 base from V and 9 bases from J, with 16 bases in between. The CDR3 covers 14 residues. DNA for the CDR3: TGTGCCTGGAGTGCCTCCTCGGTGGCTTCGCCCCAGCATTTT. It codes for CAWSASSVASPQHF.

This chain connects TRBV7-2 to TRBJ2-2; 12 positions agree with TRBD2. The ends lost 3 bases at V and 5 bases at J; junction bases unmatched: 13. This CDR3 comprises 19 residues. The germline V gene encodes CDR1 SGHTA and CDR2 FQGNSA. CDR3 amino acids: CASSLKSGLAGNRTGELFF. CDR3 DNA: TGTGCCAGCAGCTTGAAATCTGGACTAGCGGGAAATAGAACCGGGGAGCTGTTTTTT.

This clonotype showed up just a few times. This chain uses TRBV7-9 with TRBJ2-3, with D uncertain. The CDR3 loop spans 12 amino acids. The V and J ends lost 9 bases and 1 base respectively, with 8 bases between them. Looked up from germline, CDR1 is SEHNR and CDR2 is FQNEAQ (reference sequence). CDR3 amino acids: CASLPGTDTQYF. The CDR3 region has the DNA TGTGCCAGTCTCCCCGGCACAGATACGCAGTATTTT.

V and J are TRBV19 and TRBJ2-1, with D possibly being TRBD2 (6 bases). The V gene's germline CDR1 is LNHDA and CDR2 SQIVND (reference sequence). The CDR3 extends over 16 amino acids. Trimming left V 3 bases short and J 0 bases short, with 12 bases between. This CDR3 is CASSILRGSSYNEQFF. The CDR3 region has the DNA TGTGCCAGTAGTATCCTCCGGGGGAGCTCCTACAATGAGCAGTTCTTC. The complete variable domain, with remaining parts taken from reference TRBV19 and TRBJ2-1, reads DGGITQSPKYLFRKEGQNVTLSCEQNLNHDAMYWYRQDPGQGLRLIYYSQIVNDFQKGDIAEGYSVSREKKESFPLTVTSAQKNPTAFYLCASSILRGSSYNEQFFGPGTRLTVL.

This clonotype was observed many times. The rearrangement links TRBV20-1 to TRBJ1-5, with 8 bases that match TRBD1. The CDR3 runs to 16 residues. Per the germline V gene, CDR1 is DFQATT and CDR2 is SNEGSKA (reference sequence). Trimming removed 2 bases from V and 1 base from J; junction bases left unmatched: 7. The CDR3 DNA reads TGCAGTGCTAGACCTATGACAGGGGCCAGCAATCAGCCCCAGCATTTT. Protein: CSARPMTGASNQPQHF.

This clonotype has a count of ten or more. The V call is TRBV12-3 or TRBV12-4, the J call TRBJ2-3; D assignment may be TRBD1 or TRBD2 (5 bases each). This CDR3 is built from 16 residues. V dropped 6 bases and J dropped 2 bases, with 18 bases sitting between them. The CDR3 sequence: CASSQGRTTYTDTQYF. Here the CDR3 DNA reads TGTGCCAGCAGCCAGGGACGGACCACATACACAGATACGCAGTATTTT.

Only a few counts were recorded for this clonotype. The genes are TRBV7-9 and TRBJ2-6; weak D call: TRBD2 (5 bases). V lost 5 bases to trimming and J lost 0 bases, with 20 bases between them. From germline, CDR1 is SEHNR and CDR2 FQNEAQ (reference sequence). The CDR3 is 19 amino acids. CDR3 sequence: CASSTSLLVDLSGANVLTF. CDR3 sequence (DNA): TGTGCCAGCAGCACTAGTTTATTGGTGGACCTCTCTGGGGCCAACGTCCTGACTTTC.

The J gene is TRBJ1-5, the V gene TRBV28; 9 bases agree with TRBD1. V lost 1 base and J lost 7; bases outside the gene matches: 5. This CDR3 has 15 amino acids. Germline V lookup: CDR1 MDHEN, CDR2 SYDVKM. For the CDR3, the DNA is TGTGCCAGCAGTTTATTGGGACAGGGACGACAGCCCCAGCATTTT. This gives the protein CASSLLGQGRQPQHF.

This clonotype appeared a few times. This chain uses TRBV27 with TRBJ2-7; D uncertain. The CDR3 has 14 residues. Trimming took off 6 bases at V and 5 bases at J, with 17 bases between the two ends. Germline CDR1 MNHEY, CDR2 SMNVEV (reference sequence). CDR3 amino acids: CASSRIAFSHEQYF. CDR3 in DNA: TGTGCCAGCAGCAGGATCGCGTTTTCCCACGAGCAGTACTTC.

The rearrangement uses TRBV5-4 and TRBJ1-1; D remains ambiguous. This CDR3 comprises 13 residues. Trimming stripped 4 bases from V and 3 bases from J, with 10 bases between. In germline, CDR1 is SGHNT, CDR2 YYREEE (reference sequence). DNA for the CDR3: TGTGCCAGCAGCCTGACCCGATACACTGAAGCTTTCTTT. Translating gives CASSLTRYTEAFF.

This clonotype was observed a few times. The rearrangement joins TRBV7-7 to TRBJ1-4, with D possibly matching TRBD1 (5 bases). CDR3 length: 14 residues. The V gene lost 1 base and the J gene lost 7 bases, with 10 bases spanning the gap. In germline, CDR1 is SSHAT, CDR2 FNYEAQ (reference sequence). The DNA for the CDR3 is TGTGCCAGCAGCTTAGAGGGGAGAGGTGAAAAACTGTTTTTT. Translated, it gives CASSLEGRGEKLFF.

This clonotype showed up many times. The chain links TRBV2 to TRBJ2-7; D remains ambiguous. The germline V and J ends were trimmed by 6 bases and 7 bases, with 10 bases remaining between them. This CDR3 spans 11 amino acids. The germline V gene has CDR1 SNHLY and CDR2 FYNNEI. CDR3 DNA: TGTGCCAGCAGGCCCTATGGAGAGCAGTACTTC. Encoded protein: CASRPYGEQYF.

This clonotype was seen ten or more times. This chain links TRBV7-9 with TRBJ2-6, with no clear D. This CDR3 contains 17 residues. The germline V gene has CDR1 SEHNR and CDR2 FQNEAQ (reference sequence). V lost 1 base to trimming and J lost 2 bases, with 12 bases between them. CDR3: CASSLDGLIAGANVLTF. The CDR3 nucleotides read TGTGCCAGCAGCTTAGATGGCTTGATCGCTGGGGCCAACGTCCTGACTTTC. Full variable domain (outside the CDR3, taken from reference TRBV7-9 and TRBJ2-6): DTGVSQNPRHKITKRGQNVTFRCDPISEHNRLYWYRQTLGQGPEFLTYFQNEAQLEKSRLLSDRFSAERPKGSFSTLEIQRTEQGDSAMYLCASSLDGLIAGANVLTFGAGSRLTVL.

V usage is TRBV29-1 and J usage is TRBJ2-3; perhaps TRBD1 as D (6 bases). The V gene's germline CDR1 is SQVTM and CDR2 ANQGSEA. The CDR3 totals 12 residues. The ends were cut back, 7 bases at V and 1 base at J, with 9 bases in the middle. This CDR3 reads CSERQGTDTQYF. As DNA, the CDR3 is TGCAGCGAAAGACAGGGCACAGATACGCAGTATTTT.

This clonotype came up many times. The chain couples TRBV18 to TRBJ1-5, with D possibly TRBD1 on 6 matching bases. Germline CDR1 and CDR2: KGHSH and LQKENI. Trimming took off 1 base at V and 5 bases at J, with 12 bases between the two ends. The CDR3 is made up of 15 amino acids. The CDR3 nucleotides read TGTGCCAGCTCACCACGGGGGCATTGGGATCAGCCCCAGCATTTT. Translating gives CASSPRGHWDQPQHF.

This clonotype occurred many times. The genes are TRBV15 and TRBJ2-1; 16 nucleotides match TRBD2. There are 15 residues in the CDR3. Germline CDR1 reads LNHNV; CDR2 reads YYDKDF (reference sequence). After removal of 7 bases from V and 8 bases from J, the junction contained 5 bases not matched to a gene. The CDR3 loop is CATKEGTSGRDEQFF. DNA for the CDR3: TGTGCCACCAAAGAAGGGACTAGCGGGAGGGATGAGCAGTTCTTC.

The chain joins TRBV6-5 to TRBJ2-7, with 7 bases lining up with TRBD1. The V gene end was trimmed by 8 bases and the J gene end by 2 bases; junction bases not matched to a gene: 6. The CDR3 runs to 13 residues. Per the germline V gene, CDR1 is MNHEY and CDR2 is SVGAGI. Here the CDR3 DNA reads TGTGCCAGCGCCGCAGGGGGTCCCTACGAGCAGTACTTC. It translates to CASAAGGPYEQYF.

This clonotype occurred many times. The rearrangement uses TRBV19 and TRBJ2-2; TRBD2 might be the D (7 bases). V was pared by 10 bases and J by 3 bases, with 15 bases between. This CDR3 spans 14 amino acids. From germline, CDR1 is LNHDA and CDR2 SQIVND (reference sequence). CDR3 region: CATRGRGDTGELFF. Here the CDR3 DNA reads TGTGCCACTAGGGGGAGGGGCGACACCGGGGAGCTGTTTTTT.

This clonotype was seen more than once but under ten times. This rearrangement joins TRBV6-1 to TRBJ1-2, with a weak D call TRBD1 (5 bases). The V gene lost 3 bases and the J gene lost 6 bases, with 14 bases spanning the gap. Germline V gene lookup returns CDR1 MNHNS and CDR2 SASEGT. The CDR3 contains 14 residues. CDR3 amino acids: CASSDAGTANGYTF. DNA for the CDR3: TGTGCCAGCAGTGATGCGGGGACCGCGAATGGCTACACCTTC.

The chain is built from TRBV11-2 and TRBJ2-5; D may be TRBD2 (6 bases). CDR1 SGHAT and CDR2 FQNNGV come from the germline V gene. The length of the CDR3 is 16 residues. V shed 1 base and J shed 1 base, with 13 bases lying between them. The CDR3 here is CASSLARGGAQETQYF. In DNA form, the CDR3 reads TGTGCCAGCAGCTTAGCCCGAGGAGGGGCCCAAGAGACCCAGTACTTC.

Ten or more counts support this clonotype. The rearrangement joins TRBV20-1 to TRBJ1-4; D possibly corresponds to TRBD1 (6 bases). The CDR3 consists of 15 residues. CDR1 and CDR2 (germline): DFQATT, SNEGSKA (reference sequence). With 3 bases removed from V and 5 bases from J, the gap between germline ends came to 16 bases. The CDR3 loop reads CSASIRRTGNEKLFF. In nucleotides, the CDR3 is TGCAGTGCTAGCATTAGGAGAACAGGGAATGAAAAACTGTTTTTT.

This clonotype showed up just a few times. The CDR3 does not end in the conserved phenylalanine or tryptophan, so this is likely a read error. V usage is TRBV12-3 or TRBV12-4 and J usage is TRBJ2-3; TRBD1 matches at 7 bases. The CDR3 length is 17 residues. V was clipped by 5 bases and J by 5 bases; unmatched bases: 16. CDR3 region: CASSLYSGTDEGDTQYS. Here the CDR3 DNA reads TGTGCCAGCAGTCTCTATTCCGGGACAGATGAGGGAGATACGCAGTATTCT.

V is TRBV19 and J is TRBJ1-5; possibly TRBD1 for D (5 bases). In germline, CDR1 is LNHDA, CDR2 SQIVND (reference sequence). The CDR3 contains 16 residues. Deletions cut 3 bases from V and 2 bases from J, with 14 bases between. The CDR3 region is CASSIFGQGRNQPQHF. CDR3 nucleotide sequence: TGTGCCAGTAGTATTTTCGGGCAGGGTCGCAATCAGCCCCAGCATTTT.

The V and J genes are TRBV7-9 and TRBJ2-1; TRBD1 matches 10 bases. The CDR3 covers 16 residues. V was clipped by 5 bases and J by 7 bases; unmatched bases: 11. From germline, CDR1 is SEHNR and CDR2 FQNEAQ (reference sequence). The DNA of the CDR3 is TGTGCCAGCAGCATCACCGGGACAGGGGCGGGAAATGAGCAGTTCTTC. Translated, it gives CASSITGTGAGNEQFF. The full variable domain, rest sourced from reference TRBV7-9 and TRBJ2-1, is DTGVSQNPRHKITKRGQNVTFRCDPISEHNRLYWYRQTLGQGPEFLTYFQNEAQLEKSRLLSDRFSAERPKGSFSTLEIQRTEQGDSAMYLCASSITGTGAGNEQFFGPGTRLTVL.